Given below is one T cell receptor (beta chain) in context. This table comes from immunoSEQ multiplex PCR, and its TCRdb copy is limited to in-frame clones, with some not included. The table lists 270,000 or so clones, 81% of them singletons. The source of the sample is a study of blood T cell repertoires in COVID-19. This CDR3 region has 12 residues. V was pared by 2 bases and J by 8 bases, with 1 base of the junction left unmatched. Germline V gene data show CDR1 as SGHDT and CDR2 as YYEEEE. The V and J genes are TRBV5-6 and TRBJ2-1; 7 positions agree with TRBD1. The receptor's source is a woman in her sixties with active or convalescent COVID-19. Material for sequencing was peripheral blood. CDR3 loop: CASSLQGYEQFF. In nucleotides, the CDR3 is TGTGCCAGCAGCTTACAGGGGTATGAGCAGTTCTTC.